This T cell receptor beta chain was identified during a study of T cells after yellow fever vaccination. The overall study: The authors prepared low-cell-number fractions using SMART-Seq v4 Ultra Low Input.

Template-switching 5'RACE yielded the TCR cDNA; a universal primer site and UMIs were added in the process. From the 5' RACE reads, TCRdb called clonotypes with MiXCR, one entry per CDR3 protein. The data hold 250,000 or so distinct CDR3 sequences, with about 3.9% observed a single time. Trimming took off 0 bases at V and 0 bases at J, with 9 bases between the two ends. There are 15 residues in the CDR3. The germline CDR1 and CDR2 sequences are DFQATT and SNEGSKA (reference sequence). There are many counts of this clonotype. The gene calls are TRBV20-1 and TRBJ2-4; D gene uncertain. The specimen was PBMCs, collected 15 days after the yellow fever booster vaccination. The sequence was obtained from a man between 18 and 29 years old who received the YFV17D yellow fever vaccine. The CDR3 coding sequence is TGCAGTGCTAGAGATCCCCTAGTAGCCAAAAACATTCAGTACTTC. It specifies CSARDPLVAKNIQYF.